Ten or more counts support the clone carrying this T cell receptor beta chain. Its target is not known. This may come from a read error, since a much larger clone is one base off. The CDR3 has 16 residues. Use was made of 950,000 to 1,000,000 CD4+ or CD8+ T cells in sorted libraries. A single record per CDR3 protein comes from TCRdb applying MiXCR to the 5' RACE reads. The table records tens of thousands of distinct CDR3 sequences, over 3.5% of them present only once. This sample was included in a study of neurological immune-mediated disorders. Study-wide results and caveats: There was no clinical or MRI feature that showed an association with the multiple sclerosis repertoire cluster.

The chain joins TRBV12-3 or TRBV12-4 to TRBJ2-2, with TRBD2 as a possible D gene (6 bases). What was sequenced was CD4+ T cells from blood. This TCR derives from a middle-aged woman with multiple sclerosis. The CDR3 nucleotides read TGTGCCTGCAGTTCATTGACTAGTGCGAACACCGGGGAGCTGTTTTTT. It encodes CACSSLTSANTGELFF.